The sequence of this TCR beta chain was determined in a study of T cell responses to AZD1222 COVID-19 vaccine. Study at large: Second-dose timings of about 4 or about 12 weeks were pooled.

TCRdb's table, derived via immunoSEQ multiplex PCR, lists solely in-frame clones and lacks some. Of 95,000 to 150,000 clones in the sample, approximately 89% were seen once. Deletions cut 0 bases from V and 8 bases from J, with 17 bases between. Looked up from germline, CDR1 is SGHTA and CDR2 is FQGNSA. The CDR3 covers 16 residues. The clonotype originates from an adult in good health. The chain carries TRBV7-2 and TRBJ2-1; D perhaps matches TRBD2 (5 bases). The sample here was peripheral blood, taken on day 0 of AZD1222 vaccination. Here the CDR3 DNA reads TGTGCCAGCAGCTTAGCGGTGGTAGCTGCGGGCGATGAGCAGTTCTTC. It translates to CASSLAVVAAGDEQFF.